The 27 T cell receptor beta chains listed next were all sequenced from one sample in a study of early T cells in non-severe SARS-CoV-2 infection. MiXCR, run by TCRdb on the 5' RACE reads, gives a single entry per CDR3 protein. Among just under 60,000 distinct CDR3 sequences, 8.5% to 10% were seen once, and the ten largest hold 17%. The sample was whole blood. The receptors derive from an adult who was a healthcare worker with PCR-confirmed SARS-CoV-2 infection or an uninfected control (not recorded which).

This chain uses TRBV29-1 with TRBJ2-5, with D tentatively TRBD1 (6 bases). Looked up from germline, CDR1 is SQVTM and CDR2 is ANQGSEA. This CDR3 region has 11 residues. The V gene lost 4 bases and the J gene lost 6 bases, with 9 bases spanning the gap. Here the CDR3 reads CSVAGAKTQYF. The CDR3 bases are TGCAGCGTTGCAGGGGCCAAGACCCAGTACTTC.

This clonotype was detected only a few times. The chain is built from TRBV7-2 and TRBJ2-7; the match to TRBD2 covers 10 bases. The CDR3 covers 15 residues. Per germline, CDR1 SGHTA and CDR2 FQGNSA. V lost 4 bases and J lost 2; bases outside the gene matches: 5. CDR3 sequence: CASSSFSGRAYEQYF. The CDR3 DNA reads as TGTGCCAGCAGCTCATTCAGCGGGAGGGCCTACGAGCAGTACTTC. The full variable domain, with the rest looked up from reference TRBV7-2 and TRBJ2-7, is GAGVSQSPSNKVTEKGKDVELRCDPISGHTALYWYRQSLGQGLEFLIYFQGNSAPDKSGLPSDRFSAERTGGSVSTLTIQRTQQEDSAVYLCASSSFSGRAYEQYFGPGTRLTVT.

Many counts were recorded for this clonotype. The chain couples TRBV5-4 to TRBJ2-2; 7 positions agree with TRBD1. Unmatched junction bases numbered 5, after V lost 4 bases and J lost 5 bases. Germline assignment: CDR1 SGHNT and CDR2 YYREEE (reference sequence). The CDR3 is 14 amino acids. The CDR3: CASSANRGTGELFF. DNA of the CDR3: TGTGCCAGCAGCGCGAACAGGGGTACCGGGGAGCTGTTTTTT.

This clonotype came up many times. This rearrangement joins TRBV5-1 to TRBJ2-7; 9 bases are shared with TRBD2. CDR3 length: 15 amino acids. Germline V lookup: CDR1 SGHRS, CDR2 YFSETQ. After removal of 4 bases from V and 3 bases from J, the junction contained 8 bases not matched to a gene. The CDR3 protein is CASSLGLAGLYEQYF. As DNA, the CDR3 is TGCGCCAGCAGCCTGGGACTAGCCGGTCTCTACGAGCAGTACTTC. The full variable domain, in which reference TRBV5-1 and TRBJ2-7 provide the parts outside the CDR3, is KAGVTQTPRYLIKTRGQQVTLSCSPISGHRSVSWYQQTPGQGLQFLFEYFSETQRNKGNFPGRFSGRQFSNSRSEMNVSTLELGDSALYLCASSLGLAGLYEQYFGPGTRLTVT.

V and J are TRBV2 and TRBJ2-7, with 12 bases matching TRBD2. CDR1 and CDR2 from the germline V gene are SNHLY and FYNNEI. The CDR3 spans 16 residues. The junction had 8 bases not matched to a gene; V was cut back by 7 bases and J by 1 base. The CDR3 sequence is CASNRLAGVISYEQYF. CDR3 in DNA: TGTGCCAGCAATAGACTAGCGGGAGTCATTTCCTACGAGCAGTACTTC.

This clonotype appeared many times. The chain employs TRBV7-2 and TRBJ1-5; D gene uncertain. Germline V gene lookup returns CDR1 SGHTA and CDR2 FQGNSA. The CDR3 length is 15 residues. The germline V and J ends were trimmed by 5 bases and 7 bases, with 18 bases remaining between them. The CDR3 here is CASSPGYQSIQPQHF. CDR3 nucleotide sequence: TGTGCCAGCAGCCCGGGTTATCAAAGTATCCAGCCCCAGCATTTT.

The chain recombines TRBV6-2 or TRBV6-3 with TRBJ2-7, with a weak D call TRBD2 (6 bases). Germline loops: CDR1 MNHEY, CDR2 SVGEGT. The CDR3 extends over 15 amino acids. Between the trimmed V and J ends, which lost 2 bases and 3 bases, there was a span of 14 bases. The CDR3 sequence is CASSYGGLPFYEQYF. The DNA for the CDR3 is TGTGCCAGCAGTTACGGTGGACTACCATTCTACGAGCAGTACTTC.

This clonotype was found many times. The CDR3 is CASSLTQNTEAFF. The CDR3 DNA reads as TGTGCCAGCAGCCTAACACAGAACACTGAAGCTTTCTTT. The genes are TRBV12-3 or TRBV12-4 and TRBJ1-1, with D unclear. This CDR3 is built from 13 residues. Trimming shortened V by 6 bases and J by 1 base, and 9 bases separated the two germline ends.

This clonotype was counted many times. This chain uses TRBV2 with TRBJ2-6; 8 positions match TRBD1. From germline, CDR1 is SNHLY and CDR2 FYNNEI. CDR3 length equals 16 residues. V was pared by 8 bases and J by 2 bases, with 8 bases of the junction left unmatched. Here the CDR3 reads CASQKETGAGANVLTF. The CDR3 bases are TGTGCCAGCCAAAAAGAGACAGGGGCTGGGGCCAACGTCCTGACTTTC.

This clonotype was observed many times. The V gene is TRBV28, the J gene TRBJ1-1; TRBD1 aligns across 9 bases. The germline V gene has CDR1 MDHEN and CDR2 SYDVKM. This CDR3 has 18 residues. The ends lost 2 bases at V and 6 bases at J; junction bases unmatched: 16. The CDR3 bases are TGTGCCAGCAGTTTAGGAATAGGACAGGGGCCCTTGGGCCCTGAAGCTTTCTTT. Amino acid sequence: CASSLGIGQGPLGPEAFF.

This clonotype was found a few times. The V gene is TRBV6-5, the J gene TRBJ1-3; D is uncertain. Germline values: CDR1 MNHEY, CDR2 SVGAGI. This CDR3 is built from 15 residues. Trimming took off 0 bases at V and 0 bases at J, with 6 bases between the two ends. CDR3 region: CASSYSGASGNTIYF. The CDR3 nucleotides read TGTGCCAGCAGTTACTCGGGAGCCTCTGGAAACACCATATATTTT.

The chain has TRBV29-1 and TRBJ2-5; D ambiguous. CDR1 is SQVTM and CDR2 is ANQGSEA in the germline V gene. The CDR3 spans 12 residues. The ends were cut back, 4 bases at V and 4 bases at J, with 10 bases in the middle. This CDR3 reads CSVAWEGETQYF. CDR3 DNA: TGCAGCGTTGCGTGGGAAGGAGAGACCCAGTACTTC.

This clonotype occurred many times. V and J are TRBV5-6 and TRBJ1-5, with D uncertain. Germline CDR1 SGHDT, CDR2 YYEEEE. The CDR3 runs to 13 residues. Trimming took 1 base from V and 6 from J, leaving 8 bases between them. CDR3 residues: CASSLSGSQPQHF. CDR3 bases: TGTGCCAGCAGCTTGTCGGGGTCTCAGCCCCAGCATTTT.

This chain uses TRBV11-1 with TRBJ2-1; 8 bases line up with TRBD2. This CDR3 comprises 15 residues. Germline V lookup: CDR1 SGHAT, CDR2 FQDESV (reference sequence). The ends lost 5 bases at V and 0 bases at J; junction bases unmatched: 3. CDR3 in amino acids: CASSESGSSYNEQFF. CDR3 coding DNA: TGTGCCAGCAGCGAAAGCGGGAGCTCCTACAATGAGCAGTTCTTC. The full variable domain, completed using reference TRBV11-1 and TRBJ2-1, is EAEVAQSPRYKITEKSQAVAFWCDPISGHATLYWYRQILGQGPELLVQFQDESVVDDSQLPKDRFSAERLKGVDSTLKIQPAELGDSAMYLCASSESGSSYNEQFFGPGTRLTVL.

The rearrangement joins TRBV6-2 or TRBV6-3 to TRBJ2-1; 11 nucleotides align to TRBD2. In germline, CDR1 is MNHEY, CDR2 SVGEGT. The V segment lost 7 bases and the J segment 7 bases; nucleotides outside the gene matches: 6. The CDR3 is 14 amino acids. The DNA of the CDR3 is TGTGCCAGCAACGCACTAGCGGGAGCGAATGAGCAGTTCTTC. Amino acids: CASNALAGANEQFF.

This chain uses TRBV7-9 with TRBJ2-7; 10 bases are shared with TRBD2. Germline assignment: CDR1 SEHNR and CDR2 FQNEAQ (reference sequence). V shed 1 base and J 3 bases; nucleotides not matched to a gene: 0. The CDR3 is made up of 14 amino acids. The CDR3 spells CASSLGLAGYEQYF. The CDR3 DNA reads TGTGCCAGCAGCTTAGGACTAGCGGGCTACGAGCAGTACTTC.

The sample holds many counts of this clonotype. The chain recombines TRBV28 with TRBJ1-1; D is possibly TRBD1 (5 bases). The CDR3 contains 14 residues. Germline V gene sequence: CDR1 MDHEN, CDR2 SYDVKM. Trimming took 3 bases from V and 0 from J, leaving 8 bases between them. Here the CDR3 reads CASSLGQMNTEAFF. DNA for the CDR3: TGTGCCAGCAGTTTGGGGCAGATGAACACTGAAGCTTTCTTT.

The chain employs TRBV28 and TRBJ1-1; D not certain. Trimming left V 8 bases short and J 0 bases short, with 16 bases between. Germline-derived CDR1 and CDR2 are MDHEN and SYDVKM. The CDR3 extends over 15 amino acids. CDR3 nucleotide sequence: TGTGCCAGCCTGGGATGGGCTACTATGAACACTGAAGCTTTCTTT. Its protein is CASLGWATMNTEAFF. The entire variable domain, with the rest obtained from reference TRBV28 and TRBJ1-1, is as follows: DVKVTQSSRYLVKRTGEKVFLECVQDMDHENMFWYRQDPGLGLRLIYFSYDVKMKEKGDIPEGYSVSREKKERFSLILESASTNQTSMYLCASLGWATMNTEAFFGQGTRLTVV.

The chain recombines TRBV20-1 with TRBJ2-7; TRBD2 agrees at 7 bases. V was pared by 6 bases and J by 0 bases, with 11 bases of the junction left unmatched. The CDR3 has 15 amino acids. Germline V gives CDR1 DFQATT, CDR2 SNEGSKA (reference sequence). The CDR3 spells CSAPLALAASYEQYF. CDR3 DNA: TGCAGTGCCCCGCTCGCGCTAGCGGCCTCCTACGAGCAGTACTTC.

The gene calls are TRBV28 and TRBJ1-2; tentatively, D is TRBD1 (5 bases). This CDR3 is built from 12 residues. Germline lookup yields CDR1 MDHEN and CDR2 SYDVKM. With 8 bases removed from V and 4 bases from J, the gap between germline ends came to 11 bases. In DNA form, the CDR3 reads TGTGCCAGCTTCCCTGGGGGCTATGGCTACACCTTC. Its translation: CASFPGGYGYTF.

This clonotype was observed at least ten times. The chain is built from TRBV29-1 and TRBJ1-2, with a tentative D call TRBD1 (6 bases). Germline CDR1 SQVTM, CDR2 ANQGSEA. The ends were cut back, 3 bases at V and 4 bases at J, with 12 bases in the middle. The CDR3 has 13 residues. DNA for the CDR3: TGCAGCGTTGAGGCGCGGGGGGCCTATGGCTACACCTTC. This translates into CSVEARGAYGYTF. Full variable domain (missing parts from reference TRBV29-1 and TRBJ1-2): SAVISQKPSRDICQRGTSLTIQCQVDSQVTMMFWYRQQPGQSLTLIATANQGSEATYESGFVIDKFPISRPNLTFSTLTVSNMSPEDSSIYLCSVEARGAYGYTFGSGTRLTVV.

The CDR3 DNA is TGTGCCAGCAGCTTAGAAGGGGGGGGAGAGACCCAGTACTTC. Translating gives CASSLEGGGETQYF. The chain is built from TRBV11-2 and TRBJ2-5, with D possibly matching TRBD2 (7 bases). Germline V gene sequence: CDR1 SGHAT, CDR2 FQNNGV. The CDR3 contains 14 residues. The V end lost 0 bases, the J end lost 4 bases, and 9 bases lay between the germline ends.

This clonotype occurred many times. This chain links TRBV7-2 with TRBJ2-6; TRBD1 matches at 7 bases. Trimming removed 5 bases from V and 0 bases from J; junction bases left unmatched: 10. The germline V gene encodes CDR1 SGHTA and CDR2 FQGNSA. The CDR3 runs 18 residues. CDR3 protein: CASSLLAGGPSGANVLTF. The CDR3 DNA follows: TGTGCCAGCAGCCTCCTGGCAGGGGGTCCCTCTGGGGCCAACGTCCTGACTTTC. The variable domain in full, with the rest retrieved from reference TRBV7-2 and TRBJ2-6, is GAGVSQSPSNKVTEKGKDVELRCDPISGHTALYWYRQSLGQGLEFLIYFQGNSAPDKSGLPSDRFSAERTGGSVSTLTIQRTQQEDSAVYLCASSLLAGGPSGANVLTFGAGSRLTVL.

The genes are TRBV5-1 and TRBJ2-4; D is perhaps TRBD1 (6 bases). V lost 4 bases and J 8 bases, leaving 16 bases between the germline ends. There are 14 residues in the CDR3. Per germline, CDR1 SGHRS and CDR2 YFSETQ. CDR3: CASSADQGIDIQYF. As DNA, the CDR3 is TGCGCCAGCAGCGCGGACCAGGGGATTGACATTCAGTACTTC. Complete variable domain (other parts from reference TRBV5-1 and TRBJ2-4): KAGVTQTPRYLIKTRGQQVTLSCSPISGHRSVSWYQQTPGQGLQFLFEYFSETQRNKGNFPGRFSGRQFSNSRSEMNVSTLELGDSALYLCASSADQGIDIQYFGAGTRLSVL.

This clonotype was observed many times. This chain connects TRBV5-5 to TRBJ1-1, with D uncertain. V dropped 0 bases and J dropped 5 bases, with 14 bases sitting between them. The CDR3 has 15 residues. Looked up from germline, CDR1 is SGHKS and CDR2 is YYEKEE (reference sequence). The CDR3 nucleotides read TGTGCCAGCAGCTTGGCAATACGGCCGGATACTGAAGCTTTCTTT. Its translation is CASSLAIRPDTEAFF.

This clonotype was counted at least ten times. The chain couples TRBV20-1 to TRBJ2-1, with D perhaps TRBD2 (6 bases). Trimming left V 5 bases short and J 5 bases short, with 13 bases between. This CDR3 region has 13 residues. Germline V gene sequence: CDR1 DFQATT, CDR2 SNEGSKA (reference sequence). The CDR3, as DNA: TGCAGTGCTCCAGGGACTTACAACAATGAGCAGTTCTTC. Its protein product is CSAPGTYNNEQFF.

This clonotype occurred many times. This CDR3 is CASSLGGADYYEQYF. CDR3 nucleotides: TGTGCCAGCAGCTTAGGTGGCGCTGACTACTACGAGCAGTACTTC. V usage is TRBV7-9 and J usage is TRBJ2-7; maybe TRBD2 (5 bases). The germline CDR1 and CDR2 sequences are SEHNR and FQNEAQ (reference sequence). The V end lost 1 base, the J end lost 3 bases, and 13 bases lay between the germline ends. The CDR3 extends over 15 amino acids.